This entry lists 28 T cell receptor beta chains sequenced from one sample in a study of regulatory T cells in long-lasting Graves disease. With iRepertoire HTBI primers and Arm-PCR of CDR3 regions, TCR beta libraries were built. Using its own MiXCR run on the multiplex PCR reads, TCRdb lists one record per CDR3 protein. The sample holds around 250,000 distinct CDR3 sequences, just over 20% seen once. Described time point: newly diagnosed GD, antithyroid drugs for less than 3 months. PBMCs provided the RNA from which the TCR library was made. The sample in question was peripheral blood mononuclear cells (PBMCs), obtained at new diagnosis, from a patient treated with antithyroid drugs. The receptors come from a female donor with Graves disease.

This clonotype appeared many times. V is TRBV13 and J is TRBJ2-5; 7 nucleotides agree with TRBD2. CDR3 size: 14 residues. J gave up 7 bases and V 5 bases, and 10 bases lay outside the gene matches. CDR1 is PRHDT, CDR2 FYEKMQ, per germline (reference sequence). This CDR3 is CASSPKTSSGTQYF. The CDR3, as DNA: TGTGCCAGCAGCCCCAAGACTAGCTCGGGGACCCAGTACTTC. The complete variable domain, with remaining parts taken from reference TRBV13 and TRBJ2-5, reads AAGVIQSPRHLIKEKRETATLKCYPIPRHDTVYWYQQGPGQDPQFLISFYEKMQSDKGSIPDRFSAQQFSDYHSELNMSSLELGDSALYFCASSPKTSSGTQYFGPGTRLLVL.

This clonotype is labeled medium-sized. The gene calls are TRBV4-3 and TRBJ2-7, with 7 bases fitting TRBD1. From germline, CDR1 is LGHNA and CDR2 YSLEER. The V and J ends lost 0 bases and 4 bases, in that order; junction bases with no gene match: 6. The CDR3 extends over 15 amino acids. DNA for the CDR3: TGCGCCAGCAGCCAAGATTACGCACAGGGGTACGAGCAGTACTTC. Residues: CASSQDYAQGYEQYF.

This clonotype was recorded a few times. The chain combines TRBV4-3 with TRBJ2-5; D gene ambiguous. Trimming pared 1 base from V and 1 base from J, leaving 13 bases between. This CDR3 contains 16 residues. Germline-derived CDR1 and CDR2 are LGHNA and YSLEER. CDR3 nucleotides: TGCGCCAGCAGCCAAGGGGCCACACCGGGCCAAGAGACCCAGTACTTC. Translated: CASSQGATPGQETQYF.

This clonotype occurred many times. The chain carries TRBV7-3 and TRBJ2-5, with D possibly TRBD1 on 6 matching bases. The CDR3 consists of 14 residues. Germline CDR1 and CDR2: SGHTA and FQGTGA. Trimming shortened V by 5 bases and J by 0 bases, and 10 bases separated the two germline ends. The CDR3 loop reads CASSQGGNQETQYF. The CDR3 nucleotides are TGTGCCAGCAGCCAAGGGGGTAACCAAGAGACCCAGTACTTC.

The chain couples TRBV7-2 to TRBJ2-3; TRBD2 aligns across 11 bases. J lost 4 bases, V lost 4 bases, and 7 bases had no gene match. Germline CDR1 reads SGHTA; CDR2 reads FQGNSA. The CDR3 length is 16 residues. CDR3 DNA: TGTGCCAGCAGCTATGTAGCGGGGGGGCTCGCAGATACGCAGTATTTT. Protein product: CASSYVAGGLADTQYF.

This clonotype was seen many times. The CDR3 coding sequence is TGTGCCAGCAGCCTTGATCTAGCGGGAGGGTACAATGAGCAGTTCTTC. This encodes CASSLDLAGGYNEQFF. The chain links TRBV3-1 to TRBJ2-1; TRBD2 agrees at 12 bases. Looked up from germline, CDR1 is LGHDT and CDR2 is YNNKEL (reference sequence). The CDR3 covers 16 residues. Trimming took 4 bases from V and 4 from J; bases not matched to a gene: 5.

This clonotype turned up a few times. The junction differs from germline at one of its ends, possibly a read error. The chain has TRBV11-2 and TRBJ1-3; 8 bases agree with TRBD1. Germline assignment: CDR1 SGHAT and CDR2 FQNNGV. The CDR3 loop spans 17 amino acids. The CDR3 DNA is TGCGCCAGCAGCCCTGGACAGGGCCCCCTCTCTGGAAACACCATATATTTT. As protein: CASSPGQGPLSGNTIYF.

The sample holds many counts of this clonotype. The chain uses TRBV4-3 and TRBJ2-7; D may be TRBD1 (8 bases). The CDR3 is 16 amino acids. Germline lookup yields CDR1 LGHNA and CDR2 YSLEER. The V end lost 4 bases, the J end lost 3 bases, and 19 bases lay between the germline ends. The CDR3 loop is CASSRLQGASGYEQYF. Written as DNA, the CDR3 is TGCGCCAGCAGCCGGCTCCAGGGGGCTAGCGGCTACGAGCAGTACTTC.

The table lists this clonotype with many counts. V usage is TRBV3-1 and J usage is TRBJ1-1, with no clear D. This CDR3 has 13 residues. CDR1 and CDR2 (germline): LGHDT, YNNKEL (reference sequence). Trimming took off 1 base at V and 4 bases at J, with 7 bases between the two ends. The CDR3 DNA is TGTGCCAGCAGCCAAGTTCGTGGCACTGAAGCTTTCTTT. Translating gives CASSQVRGTEAFF.

This clonotype has ten or more counts. This chain connects TRBV9 to TRBJ2-5, with D perhaps TRBD1 or TRBD2 (6 bases each). The V and J ends lost 4 bases and 5 bases respectively, with 18 bases between them. CDR3 length: 15 amino acids. The germline CDR1 and CDR2 sequences are SGDLS and YYNGEE. CDR3 sequence reads: CASSHETGSGETQYF. DNA for the CDR3: TGTGCCAGCAGCCACGAAACAGGGAGCGGGGAGACCCAGTACTTC.

This clonotype occurred a few times. The rearrangement links TRBV28 to TRBJ2-3, with 10 bases matching TRBD2. The CDR3 loop spans 16 amino acids. CDR1 and CDR2 from the germline V gene are MDHEN and SYDVKM. Unmatched junction bases numbered 10, after V lost 5 bases and J lost 5 bases. The DNA of the CDR3 is TGTGCCAGCAGTCGCGACTCTAGCGGGGGTGGAGATACGCAGTATTTT. Translation: CASSRDSSGGGDTQYF.

This clonotype was counted many times. The J gene is TRBJ2-3, the V gene TRBV5-4, with D possibly being TRBD1 or TRBD2 (6 bases each). The V end was cut by 4 bases, the J end by 7 bases, with 19 bases between. The CDR3 extends over 15 amino acids. CDR1 SGHNT and CDR2 YYREEE come from the germline V gene (reference sequence). CDR3 amino acids: CASSPPVGGANTQYF. The CDR3 region has the DNA TGTGCCAGCAGCCCCCCGGTCGGGGGCGCTAATACGCAGTATTTT.

This clonotype was counted many times. The chain recombines TRBV11-2 with TRBJ2-2; D perhaps matches TRBD2 (5 bases). Germline lookup yields CDR1 SGHAT and CDR2 FQNNGV. With 8 bases removed from V and 7 bases from J, the gap between germline ends came to 14 bases. The CDR3 extends over 13 amino acids. The CDR3 reads CASSRENHGELFF. CDR3 DNA sequence: TGTGCCAGCTCTAGGGAGAATCACGGGGAGCTGTTTTTT.

In regard to this clonotype: It may be a read error: a sequence one base away is much more abundant. V gene TRBV27 combines with J gene TRBJ1-5, with D unclear. The CDR3 consists of 13 residues. Germline assignment: CDR1 MNHEY and CDR2 SMNVEV (reference sequence). Trimming pared 8 bases from V and 2 bases from J, leaving 10 bases between. In nucleotides, the CDR3 is TGTGCCAGCGGTGAAAACCGCAATCAGCCCCAGCATTTT. Protein product: CASGENRNQPQHF.

As concerns this clonotype: A much larger clone is a single base away; this may be a read error. The V gene is TRBV4-2, the J gene TRBJ2-1, with unresolved D. The germline gives CDR1 LGHNA, CDR2 YNFKEQ. This CDR3 has 13 residues. Trimming took off 5 bases at V and 3 bases at J, with 8 bases between the two ends. The CDR3 nucleotides read TGTGCCAGCAGCGCAGACTTCTACAATGAGCAGTTCTTC. This encodes CASSADFYNEQFF.

This clonotype showed up just a few times. V gene TRBV11-3 combines with J gene TRBJ2-1, with TRBD2 identical over 10 bases. The trim removed 3 bases at V and 5 bases at J, leaving 7 bases unmatched. This CDR3 has 16 residues. Germline V gene sequence: CDR1 SGHNT, CDR2 YENEEA. The CDR3 loop reads CASSFLAGVGNNEQFF. The DNA for the CDR3 is TGTGCCAGCAGCTTTCTAGCGGGAGTGGGTAACAATGAGCAGTTCTTC.

In the case of this clonotype: A read error is likely here: a far larger clone is one base away. The V call is TRBV7-2, the J call TRBJ2-1, with 9 positions matching TRBD1. The CDR3 runs 16 residues. The ends lost 1 base at V and 13 bases at J; junction bases unmatched: 14. Germline V gene sequence: CDR1 SGHTA, CDR2 FQGNSA. As DNA, the CDR3 is TGTGCCAGCAGCTTAGATTACAGGGGGCGCGATGAGACCCAGTTCTTC. Its translation is CASSLDYRGRDETQFF.

This clonotype was counted ten times or more. This chain uses TRBV19 with TRBJ2-5, with a tentative D call TRBD2 (5 bases). Germline V lookup: CDR1 LNHDA, CDR2 SQIVND (reference sequence). Trimming stripped 4 bases from V and 4 bases from J, with 19 bases between. This CDR3 comprises 16 residues. CDR3 sequence: CASSTQFGGLGETQYF. For the CDR3, the DNA is TGTGCCAGTAGTACCCAGTTTGGCGGGCTTGGAGAGACCCAGTACTTC.

This clonotype was seen a handful of times. This chain joins TRBV15 and TRBJ1-4; D remains ambiguous. The germline V gene encodes CDR1 LNHNV and CDR2 YYDKDF (reference sequence). There are 13 residues in the CDR3. The V gene lost 2 bases and the J gene lost 12 bases, with 13 bases spanning the gap. CDR3 in amino acids: CATSRPTMGELFF. The CDR3, as DNA: TGTGCCACCAGCAGACCAACAATGGGAGAACTGTTTTTT.

This clonotype was recorded many times. The J gene is TRBJ2-5, the V gene TRBV2; 8 bases line up with TRBD1. V was clipped by 2 bases and J by 1 base; unmatched bases: 3. The germline V gene has CDR1 SNHLY and CDR2 FYNNEI. This CDR3 comprises 15 residues. This CDR3 reads CASSEFGTGQETQYF. CDR3 coding DNA: TGTGCCAGCAGTGAATTTGGGACAGGCCAAGAGACCCAGTACTTC. Looking up the rest from reference TRBV2 and TRBJ2-5 gives the full variable domain: EPEVTQTPSHQVTQMGQEVILRCVPISNHLYFYWYRQILGQKVEFLVSFYNNEISEKSEIFDDQFSVERPDGSNFTLKIRSTKLEDSAMYFCASSEFGTGQETQYFGPGTRLLVL.

This clonotype was seen many times. The V call is TRBV5-1, the J call TRBJ2-3, with 8 bases identical to TRBD1. The CDR3 totals 17 residues. Germline V gene lookup returns CDR1 SGHRS and CDR2 YFSETQ. The V and J ends lost 2 bases and 6 bases, in that order; junction bases with no gene match: 14. CDR3 residues: CASSFGLRDRTGDTQYF. For the CDR3, the DNA is TGCGCCAGCAGCTTTGGGTTGAGGGACAGGACTGGCGATACGCAGTATTTT.

The chain carries TRBV27 and TRBJ1-2; 10 bases match TRBD1. CDR3 length: 14 residues. V trimming: 8 bases; J trimming: 6 bases; junction bases outside the gene matches: 9. CDR1 and CDR2 from the germline V gene are MNHEY and SMNVEV (reference sequence). The DNA for the CDR3 is TGTGCCAGCTCCCGGGACAGGGGATATGATGGCTACACCTTC. This gives the protein CASSRDRGYDGYTF.

This clonotype was counted between two and nine times. This sequence joins TRBV5-5 and TRBJ1-3; 8 bases match TRBD1. The CDR3 has 16 amino acids. Germline-derived CDR1 and CDR2 are SGHKS and YYEKEE (reference sequence). The ends lost 0 bases at V and 3 bases at J; junction bases unmatched: 5. CDR3 nucleotides: TGTGCCAGCAGCTTGGAAGCGACAGGGGTTGGAAACACCATATATTTT. Protein sequence: CASSLEATGVGNTIYF.

The chain joins TRBV6-2 or TRBV6-3 to TRBJ2-3, with D possibly TRBD2 on 5 matching bases. The CDR3 has 16 amino acids. Deletions cut 6 bases from V and 3 bases from J, with 19 bases between. Germline CDR1 and CDR2: MNHEY and SVGEGT. CDR3 sequence reads: CASSSRIRGSTDTQYF. The CDR3 nucleotides are TGTGCCAGCAGCTCCCGAATCCGGGGAAGTACAGATACGCAGTATTTT.

As to this clonotype: Since a far larger clone is one base different, this is likely a read error. The rearrangement uses TRBV11-3 and TRBJ2-5, with D tentatively TRBD1 or TRBD2 (6 bases each). Germline V gene lookup returns CDR1 SGHNT and CDR2 YENEEA. The CDR3 length is 11 residues. CDR3 in DNA: TGTGCCAGCAGTGGGGGGCAGACCCAGCACTTC. Its protein is CASSGGQTQHF. Supplemented by reference TRBV11-3 and TRBJ2-5, the full variable domain reads EAGVVQSPRYKIIEKKQPVAFWCNPISGHNTLYWYLQNLGQGPELLIRYENEEAVDDSQLPKDRFSAERLKGVDSTLKIQPAELGDSAVYLCASSGGQTQHFGPGTRLLVL.

The chain carries TRBV6-1 and TRBJ1-2; 7 nucleotides align to TRBD1. Germline loops: CDR1 MNHNS, CDR2 SASEGT. V was pared by 7 bases and J by 8 bases, with 10 bases of the junction left unmatched. The CDR3 runs to 13 residues. The CDR3 region is CASNLRQGSGYTF. In DNA, the CDR3 is TGTGCCAGCAACCTGAGACAGGGTAGCGGCTACACCTTC.

This clonotype showed up just a few times. The chain uses TRBV4-3 and TRBJ1-6; D unresolved. Trimming shortened V by 0 bases and J by 8 bases, and 11 bases separated the two germline ends. In germline, CDR1 is LGHNA, CDR2 YSLEER. The CDR3 is made up of 15 amino acids. The CDR3 loop is CASSQDPSFYSPLHF. The DNA of the CDR3 is TGCGCCAGCAGCCAAGATCCCTCTTTCTATTCACCCCTCCACTTT.

The J gene is TRBJ1-1, the V gene TRBV18; D is unclear. The CDR3 has 15 residues. Trimming left V 4 bases short and J 1 base short, with 13 bases between. Germline V gives CDR1 KGHSH, CDR2 LQKENI. As DNA, the CDR3 is TGTGCCAGCTCACTCGGCAGGATTCCGAACACTGAAGCTTTCTTT. Its translation is CASSLGRIPNTEAFF.